The 5 T cell receptor beta chains presented below share a single source sample, sequenced in a study of CD8+ T cells in alopecia areata (dated by TCRdb to the late 2010s). The time point label, as the study defines it: more than 3 weeks on oral tofacitinib. The treatment or condition label, read with the paper, signifies: oral pan-JAK inhibitor, 5-10 mg twice daily. The library was prepared using the immunoSEQ multiplex PCR assay. For TCR sequencing, RNA was extracted from every sample and reverse transcribed into cDNA to serve as template. In its TCRdb copy, this immuneACCESS table keeps in-frame sequences only and misses some clones. Where compared with another copy, unresolved V genes explain less than half of these, and the others have no known cause. The sample yields over 100,000 clones; 50% to 55% were counted once. The top ten clones comprise about 0.5% of the sample. The sequences come from CD4+ T cells sorted from blood, collected at week 4, from a patient treated with tofacitinib. The origin of the receptors is a human donor with alopecia areata.

This chain uses TRBV27 with TRBJ2-5, with 9 bases aligning to TRBD2. CDR1 MNHEY and CDR2 SMNVEV come from the germline V gene (reference sequence). This CDR3 has 15 residues. The trim removed 1 base at V and 3 bases at J, leaving 3 bases unmatched. The CDR3 bases are TGTGCCAGCAGTTTATTGGCGGGAGGGAAAGAGACCCAGTACTTC. It translates to CASSLLAGGKETQYF.

The chain joins TRBV2 to TRBJ2-7; no reliable D call. Deletions cut 5 bases from V and 3 bases from J, with 2 bases between. Germline values: CDR1 SNHLY, CDR2 FYNNEI. The CDR3 runs 10 residues. CDR3 region: CASSIYEQYF. The CDR3 nucleotides are TGTGCCAGCAGTATCTACGAGCAGTACTTC.

This clone was counted only a few times. The V gene is TRBV29-1, the J gene TRBJ2-7, with a tentative D call TRBD2 (6 bases). Germline loops: CDR1 SQVTM, CDR2 ANQGSEA. The CDR3 consists of 13 residues. Trimming cost V 1 base and J 5 bases, with 12 bases left between them. This CDR3 reads CSVEGQGGNEQYF. The CDR3 DNA sequence: TGCAGCGTTGAAGGGCAGGGCGGGAACGAGCAGTACTTC.

This clone was observed a few times. This sequence joins TRBV7-9 and TRBJ2-1; 7 positions match TRBD1. This CDR3 is built from 16 residues. Germline V gene sequence: CDR1 SEHNR, CDR2 FQNEAQ (reference sequence). Trimming took 5 bases from V and 4 from J; bases not matched to a gene: 11. For the CDR3, the DNA is TGTGCCAGCAGCCCACCGACAGGGCGCTATTACAATGAGCAGTTCTTC. This translates into CASSPPTGRYYNEQFF.

The rearrangement joins TRBV9 to TRBJ1-1; 8 nucleotides align to TRBD1. From germline, CDR1 is SGDLS and CDR2 YYNGEE. CDR3 length equals 18 residues. After removal of 3 bases from V and 0 bases from J, the junction contained 13 bases not matched to a gene. The CDR3 nucleotides read TGTGCCAGCAGCGCCCGGAGTGGGCAGGGGGCGGTGAACACTGAAGCTTTCTTT. This encodes CASSARSGQGAVNTEAFF. The full variable domain, with the rest looked up from reference TRBV9 and TRBJ1-1, is DSGVTQTPKHLITATGQRVTLRCSPRSGDLSVYWYQQSLDQGLQFLIQYYNGEERAKGNILERFSAQQFPDLHSELNLSSLELGDSALYFCASSARSGQGAVNTEAFFGQGTRLTVV.